The source of this T cell receptor (beta chain) is a study of blood T cells in healthy people across ages. The use of a sample-barcoded 5' primer and a J-beta primer mix characterized a second PCR of roughly 6 to 11 cycles. TCRdb re-called the 5' RACE reads through MiXCR, storing one row per CDR3 protein. The sample has around 990,000 distinct CDR3 sequences, roughly 24% seen once. The CDR3 length is 14 residues. Per the germline V gene, CDR1 is SGHTA and CDR2 is FQGTGA. V was clipped by 2 bases and J by 5 bases, with 13 bases between them. These data also formed part of another study, on T cells of mothers and their children.

The sample consisted of blood. The chain is built from TRBV7-3 and TRBJ2-7, with D perhaps matching TRBD2 (6 bases). The sequence came from a girl under 10 years old in good health. CDR3 coding DNA: TGTGCCAGCAGCTTAGGGGGGTACCCCAACGAGCAGTACTTC. This sequence encodes CASSLGGYPNEQYF.